This TCR beta chain derives from a study of Graves' ophthalmopathy and Graves' hyperthyroidism. Across the study: The collection of peripheral blood took place at initial diagnosis, before any treatment. Findings and limits, study-wide: Sensitivity reached less than 71% and specificity around 72% when the model predicted ophthalmopathy progression.

The authors amplified TCR beta CDR3 regions from RNA transcripts. The authors performed first-round RT-PCR with HTBI primers and then a second-round multiplex PCR. TCRdb processed the multiplex PCR reads anew with MiXCR; each CDR3 protein has one entry. The data contain some 350,000 distinct CDR3 sequences, about a sixth of them singletons. CDR1 SGHAT and CDR2 FQDESV come from the germline V gene (reference sequence). The CDR3 sequence is 15 residues long. Trimming stripped 0 bases from V and 3 bases from J, with 12 bases between. Additional autoimmune diseases, uncontrolled infections, pregnancy or lactation disqualified patients. The PBMCs had their origin in 10 ml of fresh peripheral blood. This clonotype was seen repeatedly, ten times or more. Its specificity is unknown.

The sample taken for sequencing was peripheral blood. V usage is TRBV11-1 and J usage is TRBJ2-7; D call uncertain. This clonotype was obtained from an adult woman with stable Graves' hyperthyroidism. CDR3 nucleotide sequence: TGTGCCAGCAGCTTAGCGCAAAGCGCTTACTACGAGCAGTACTTC. Translation gives CASSLAQSAYYEQYF.